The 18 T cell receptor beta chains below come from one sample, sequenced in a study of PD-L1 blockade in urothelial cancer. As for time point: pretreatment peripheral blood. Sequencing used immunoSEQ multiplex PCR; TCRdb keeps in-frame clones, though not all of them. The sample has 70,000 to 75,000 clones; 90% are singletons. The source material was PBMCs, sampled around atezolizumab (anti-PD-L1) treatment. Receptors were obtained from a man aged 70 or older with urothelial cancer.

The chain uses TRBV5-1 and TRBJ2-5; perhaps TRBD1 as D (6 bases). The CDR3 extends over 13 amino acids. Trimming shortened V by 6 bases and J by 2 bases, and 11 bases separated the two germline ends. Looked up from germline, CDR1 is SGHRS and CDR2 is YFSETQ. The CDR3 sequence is CASNQGPQETQYF. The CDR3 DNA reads TGCGCCAGCAATCAGGGGCCACAAGAGACCCAGTACTTC.

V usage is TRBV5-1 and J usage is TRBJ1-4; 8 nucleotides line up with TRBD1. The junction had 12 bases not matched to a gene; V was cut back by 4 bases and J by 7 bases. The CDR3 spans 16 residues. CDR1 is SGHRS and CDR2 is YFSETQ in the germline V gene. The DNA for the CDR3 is TGCGCCAGCAGCCTCGAAGGACAGGGAAGAGTTGAAAAACTGTTTTTT. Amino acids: CASSLEGQGRVEKLFF.

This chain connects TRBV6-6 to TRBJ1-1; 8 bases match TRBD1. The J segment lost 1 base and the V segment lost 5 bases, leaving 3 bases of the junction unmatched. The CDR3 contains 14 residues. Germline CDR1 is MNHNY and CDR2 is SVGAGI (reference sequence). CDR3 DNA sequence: TGTGCCAGCAGTGCCACAGGGGGGAACACTGAAGCTTTCTTT. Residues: CASSATGGNTEAFF.

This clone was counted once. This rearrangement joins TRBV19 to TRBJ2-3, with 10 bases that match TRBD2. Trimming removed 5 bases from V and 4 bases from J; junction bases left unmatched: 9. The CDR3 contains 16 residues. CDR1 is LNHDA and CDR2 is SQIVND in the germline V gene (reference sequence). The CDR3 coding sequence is TGTGCCAGTAGTGCTAGCGGACTAGCGGCCCCAGATACGCAGTATTTT. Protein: CASSASGLAAPDTQYF.

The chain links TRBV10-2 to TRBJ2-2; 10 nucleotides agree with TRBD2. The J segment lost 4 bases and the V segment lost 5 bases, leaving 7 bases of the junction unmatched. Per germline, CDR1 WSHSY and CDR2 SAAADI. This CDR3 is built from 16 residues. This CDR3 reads CASSQLAGSGTGELFF. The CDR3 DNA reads TGCGCCAGCAGTCAACTAGCGGGATCGGGCACCGGGGAGCTGTTTTTT.

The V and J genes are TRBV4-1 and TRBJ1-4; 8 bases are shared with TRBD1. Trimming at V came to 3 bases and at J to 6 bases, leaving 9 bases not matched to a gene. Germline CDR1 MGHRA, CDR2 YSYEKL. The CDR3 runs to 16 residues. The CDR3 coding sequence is TGCGCCAGCAGCCAGTGGTCAGGGGGCTGGGATGAAAAACTGTTTTTT. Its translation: CASSQWSGGWDEKLFF.

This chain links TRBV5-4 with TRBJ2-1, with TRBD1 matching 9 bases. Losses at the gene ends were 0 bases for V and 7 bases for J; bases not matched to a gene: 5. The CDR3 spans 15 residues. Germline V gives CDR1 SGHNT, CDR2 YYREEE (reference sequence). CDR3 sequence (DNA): TGTGCCAGCAGCTTGGTAACAGGGGGCGTTAATGAGCAGTTCTTC. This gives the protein CASSLVTGGVNEQFF.

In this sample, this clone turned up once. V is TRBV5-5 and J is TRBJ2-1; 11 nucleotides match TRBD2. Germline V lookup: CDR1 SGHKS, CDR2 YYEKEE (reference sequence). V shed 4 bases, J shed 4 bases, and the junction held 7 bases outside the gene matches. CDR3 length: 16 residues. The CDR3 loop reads CASSLSTSGRYNEQFF. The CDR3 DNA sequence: TGTGCCAGCAGCCTTAGTACTAGCGGGAGATACAATGAGCAGTTCTTC.

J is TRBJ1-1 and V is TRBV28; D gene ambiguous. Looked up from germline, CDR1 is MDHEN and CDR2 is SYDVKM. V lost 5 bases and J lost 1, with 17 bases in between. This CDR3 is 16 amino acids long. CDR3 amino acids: CASSPPVIRRNTEAFF. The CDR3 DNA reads TGTGCCAGCAGTCCCCCGGTCATCCGAAGGAACACTGAAGCTTTCTTT.

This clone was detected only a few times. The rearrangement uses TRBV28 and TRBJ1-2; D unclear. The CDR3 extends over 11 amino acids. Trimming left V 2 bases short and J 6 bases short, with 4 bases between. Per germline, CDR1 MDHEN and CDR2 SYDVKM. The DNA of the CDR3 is TGTGCCAGCAGTTTAGAGGATGGCTACACCTTC. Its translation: CASSLEDGYTF.

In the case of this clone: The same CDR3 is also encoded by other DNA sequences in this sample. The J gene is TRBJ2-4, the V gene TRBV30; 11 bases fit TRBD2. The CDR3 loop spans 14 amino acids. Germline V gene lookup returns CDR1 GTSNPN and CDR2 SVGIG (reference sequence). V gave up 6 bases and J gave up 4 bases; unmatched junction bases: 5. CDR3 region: CACTGTSGKNIQYF. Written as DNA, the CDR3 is TGTGCCTGCACTGGGACTAGCGGTAAAAACATTCAGTACTTC. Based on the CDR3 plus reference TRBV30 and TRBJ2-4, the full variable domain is SQTIHQWPATLVQPVGSPLSLECTVEGTSNPNLYWYRQAAGRGLQLLFYSVGIGQISSEVPQNLSASRPQDRQFILSSKKLLLSDSGFYLCACTGTSGKNIQYFGAGTRLSVL.

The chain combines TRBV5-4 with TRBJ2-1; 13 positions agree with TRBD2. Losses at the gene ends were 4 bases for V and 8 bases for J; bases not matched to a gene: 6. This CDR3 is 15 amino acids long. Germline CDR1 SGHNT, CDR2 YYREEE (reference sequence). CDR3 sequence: CASSPRLAGGYEQFF. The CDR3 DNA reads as TGTGCCAGCAGCCCGAGACTAGCGGGAGGCTATGAGCAGTTCTTC.

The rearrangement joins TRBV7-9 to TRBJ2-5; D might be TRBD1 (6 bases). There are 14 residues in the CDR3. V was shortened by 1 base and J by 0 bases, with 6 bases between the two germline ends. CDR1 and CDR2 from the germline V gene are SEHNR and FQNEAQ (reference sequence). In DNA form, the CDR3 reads TGTGCCAGCAGCTTAGACAGGGACCAAGAGACCCAGTACTTC. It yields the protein CASSLDRDQETQYF.

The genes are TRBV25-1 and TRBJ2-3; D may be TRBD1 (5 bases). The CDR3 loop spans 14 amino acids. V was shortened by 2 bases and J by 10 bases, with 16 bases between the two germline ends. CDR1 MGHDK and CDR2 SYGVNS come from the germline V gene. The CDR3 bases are TGTGCCAGCAGTGAACAGACGACAGTCCGGGCGCAGTATTTT. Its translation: CASSEQTTVRAQYF.

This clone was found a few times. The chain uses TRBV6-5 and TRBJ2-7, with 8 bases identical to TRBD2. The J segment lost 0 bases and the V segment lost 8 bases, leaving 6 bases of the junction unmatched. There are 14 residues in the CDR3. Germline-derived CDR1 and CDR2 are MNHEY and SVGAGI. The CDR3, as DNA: TGTGCCAGCCAGACTAGCGCGAGCTCCTACGAGCAGTACTTC. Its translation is CASQTSASSYEQYF.

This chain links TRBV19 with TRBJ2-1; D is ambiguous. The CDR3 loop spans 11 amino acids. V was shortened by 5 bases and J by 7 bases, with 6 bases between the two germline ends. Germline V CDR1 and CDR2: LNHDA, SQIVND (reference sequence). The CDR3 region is CASSLNNEQFF. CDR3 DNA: TGTGCCAGTAGTTTAAATAATGAGCAGTTCTTC.

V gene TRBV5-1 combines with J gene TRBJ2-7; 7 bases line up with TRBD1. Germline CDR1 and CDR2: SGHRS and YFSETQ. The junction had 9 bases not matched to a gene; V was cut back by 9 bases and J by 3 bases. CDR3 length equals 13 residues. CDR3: CATKDRDNYEQYF. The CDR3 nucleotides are TGCGCCACTAAAGACAGGGACAACTACGAGCAGTACTTC.

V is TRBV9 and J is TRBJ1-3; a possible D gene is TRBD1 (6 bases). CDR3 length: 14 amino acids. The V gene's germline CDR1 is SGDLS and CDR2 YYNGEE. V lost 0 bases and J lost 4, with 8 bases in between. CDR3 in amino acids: CASSVEGGGNTIYF. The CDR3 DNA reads TGTGCCAGCAGCGTAGAGGGGGGGGGAAACACCATATATTTT.